Each of the 9 T cell receptor beta chains below was sequenced from the same sample in a study of somatic mutations in cytotoxic T cells in rheumatoid arthritis. Repertoires were generated with immunoSEQ multiplex PCR, while TCRdb's copy carries only in-frame clones and drops some. Of about 30,000 clones listed, 80% to 85% are singletons. The sample comprised CD8+ T cells sorted from blood. The source is an adult with rheumatoid arthritis.

J is TRBJ1-1 and V is TRBV9; 7 bases align to TRBD1. CDR3 length: 17 amino acids. The V gene end was trimmed by 4 bases and the J gene end by 2 bases; junction bases not matched to a gene: 14. Germline values: CDR1 SGDLS, CDR2 YYNGEE. CDR3 loop: CASSPLPTDRDNTEAFF. CDR3 DNA: TGTGCCAGCAGCCCCCTCCCCACCGACAGGGACAACACTGAAGCTTTCTTT.

The V call is TRBV2, the J call TRBJ1-4, with a tentative D call TRBD1 (6 bases). The CDR3 sequence is 14 residues long. CDR1 is SNHLY and CDR2 is FYNNEI in the germline V gene. Trimming stripped 6 bases from V and 5 bases from J, with 13 bases between. CDR3 sequence reads: CASSPGHRNEKLFF. The CDR3, as DNA: TGTGCCAGCAGCCCGGGACACCGGAATGAAAAACTGTTTTTT.

DNA of the CDR3: TGCGCCAGCAGCCGTGGGCGGGATATGAACACTGAAGCTTTCTTT. It specifies CASSRGRDMNTEAFF. The chain links TRBV5-1 to TRBJ1-1, with D unclear. The CDR3 contains 15 residues. Trimming pared 4 bases from V and 0 bases from J, leaving 13 bases between. The germline V gene encodes CDR1 SGHRS and CDR2 YFSETQ. The variable domain in full, completed from reference TRBV5-1 and TRBJ1-1, reads KAGVTQTPRYLIKTRGQQVTLSCSPISGHRSVSWYQQTPGQGLQFLFEYFSETQRNKGNFPGRFSGRQFSNSRSEMNVSTLELGDSALYLCASSRGRDMNTEAFFGQGTRLTVV.

This clone appeared once. The CDR3 region is CASSPYANTGELFF. For the CDR3, the DNA is TGTGCCAGCAGCCCATACGCGAACACCGGGGAGCTGTTTTTT. The rearrangement joins TRBV7-3 to TRBJ2-2; the D is unclear. The CDR3 runs 14 residues. V lost 5 bases and J lost 0, with 7 bases in between. Germline CDR1 is SGHTA and CDR2 is FQGTGA.

The V call is TRBV9, the J call TRBJ2-7; the D gene is possibly TRBD2 (6 bases). Trimming removed 4 bases from V and 5 bases from J, with 22 bases in between. CDR3 length: 16 residues. Germline V gene data show CDR1 as SGDLS and CDR2 as YYNGEE. This chain's CDR3 is CASSPFGAGRSHEQYF. CDR3 nucleotides: TGTGCCAGCAGCCCTTTTGGGGCGGGGAGGAGCCACGAGCAGTACTTC.

The chain employs TRBV6-1 and TRBJ2-1, with 7 positions matching TRBD1. In germline, CDR1 is MNHNS, CDR2 SASEGT. Unmatched junction bases numbered 8, after V lost 2 bases and J lost 4 bases. The CDR3 runs 16 residues. The CDR3 DNA follows: TGTGCCAGCAGTGAAAGGGGGACAGCAAGGTACAATGAGCAGTTCTTC. It specifies CASSERGTARYNEQFF.

The gene calls are TRBV19 and TRBJ2-2; 9 positions agree with TRBD2. Germline V gene sequence: CDR1 LNHDA, CDR2 SQIVND (reference sequence). The CDR3 length is 15 residues. The trim removed 3 bases at V and 5 bases at J, leaving 4 bases unmatched. The CDR3 DNA reads as TGTGCCAGTAGTATTAGCGGGAGATCTACCGGGGAGCTGTTTTTT. Translated: CASSISGRSTGELFF. Together with reference TRBV19 and TRBJ2-2, the CDR3 gives the full variable domain: DGGITQSPKYLFRKEGQNVTLSCEQNLNHDAMYWYRQDPGQGLRLIYYSQIVNDFQKGDIAEGYSVSREKKESFPLTVTSAQKNPTAFYLCASSISGRSTGELFFGEGSRLTVL.

The chain uses TRBV9 and TRBJ2-1, with D unresolved. This CDR3 is 14 amino acids long. CDR1 is SGDLS and CDR2 is YYNGEE in the germline V gene. Trimming removed 0 bases at V and 1 base at J, with 5 bases between. The CDR3 loop is CASSVGLSYNEQFF. CDR3 coding DNA: TGTGCCAGCAGCGTAGGCCTATCCTACAATGAGCAGTTCTTC.

This chain links TRBV25-1 with TRBJ2-7; no firm D call. This CDR3 contains 11 residues. V was pared by 4 bases and J by 7 bases, with 8 bases between. Germline assignment: CDR1 MGHDK and CDR2 SYGVNS. CDR3 amino acids: CASSVGWEQYF. The CDR3 bases are TGTGCCAGCAGTGTGGGCTGGGAGCAGTACTTC.